A selection of T cell receptor beta chains follows, all from one sample in a study of shared clonotypes between healthy human individuals. TCRdb keeps only in-frame clones here, not all; method: immunoSEQ multiplex PCR. The repertoire holds approximately 710,000 clones, with roughly 87% as singletons. What was sequenced was memory CD8+ T cells from PBMCs. These receptors were taken from a man younger than 35 in good health. Some clones in this sample may be carry-over from other donors' samples. Both conserved end residues are part of each CDR3. Each record gives: V gene, CDR3 length, D gene, clone size, J gene, CDR3 protein, CDR3 DNA. The D gene is left open where the match is weak. Clone size, where shown, is once, few, many, or a class for clones that have expanded.

V gene: TRBV25-1; CDR3 length: 15; D gene: TRBD1; clone size: NA; J gene: TRBJ1-1; CDR3 protein: CASSEYGGRGTEAFF; CDR3 DNA: TGTGCCAGCAGTGAATACGGGGGCAGGGGGACAGAAGCTTTCTTT
V gene: TRBV4-1; CDR3 length: 16; D gene: NA; clone size: NA; J gene: TRBJ1-5; CDR3 protein: CASSQDRSLANQPQHF; CDR3 DNA: TGCGCCAGCAGCCAAGATAGGTCGCTGGCGAATCAGCCCCAGCATTTT
V gene: TRBV30; CDR3 length: 15; D gene: TRBD2; clone size: NA; J gene: TRBJ2-1; CDR3 protein: CAWSVGAGGPGEQFF; CDR3 DNA: TGTGCCTGGAGTGTAGGAGCGGGAGGGCCGGGTGAGCAGTTCTTC
V gene: TRBV4-1; CDR3 length: 15; D gene: NA; clone size: NA; J gene: TRBJ2-3; CDR3 protein: CASSILGADSDTQYF; CDR3 DNA: TGCGCCAGCAGCATTCTCGGGGCGGATTCAGATACGCAGTATTTT
V gene: TRBV29-1; CDR3 length: 15; D gene: TRBD1; clone size: NA; J gene: TRBJ2-1; CDR3 protein: CSAPDRDRGKVEQFF; CDR3 DNA: TGCAGCGCTCCTGACCGGGACAGGGGGAAGGTTGAGCAGTTCTTC
V gene: TRBV18; CDR3 length: 16; D gene: NA; clone size: NA; J gene: TRBJ1-1; CDR3 protein: CASSPPLTPLNTEAFF; CDR3 DNA: TGTGCCAGCTCACCACCGCTTACACCGTTGAACACTGAAGCTTTCTTT
V gene: TRBV9; CDR3 length: 14; D gene: NA; clone size: NA; J gene: TRBJ2-7; CDR3 protein: CASSVGAGQNEQYF; CDR3 DNA: TGTGCCAGCAGCGTAGGGGCAGGGCAAAACGAGCAGTACTTC
V gene: TRBV27; CDR3 length: 15; D gene: NA; clone size: NA; J gene: TRBJ2-2; CDR3 protein: CASSPAWGNTGELFF; CDR3 DNA: TGTGCCAGCAGTCCAGCGTGGGGCAACACCGGGGAGCTGTTTTTT
V gene: TRBV28; CDR3 length: 17; D gene: TRBD1; clone size: NA; J gene: TRBJ2-2; CDR3 protein: CASSPRGTGGDTGELFF; CDR3 DNA: TGTGCCAGCAGTCCCCGAGGGACAGGGGGGGACACCGGGGAGCTGTTTTTT
V gene: TRBV7-9; CDR3 length: 15; D gene: TRBD2; clone size: NA; J gene: TRBJ2-3; CDR3 protein: CASSSLSGSWDTQYF; CDR3 DNA: TGTGCCAGCAGCTCCCTTAGCGGGAGTTGGGATACGCAGTATTTT
V gene: TRBV6-5; CDR3 length: 13; D gene: NA; clone size: NA; J gene: TRBJ2-5; CDR3 protein: CASSEGELETQYF; CDR3 DNA: TGTGCCAGCAGTGAGGGGGAGTTGGAGACCCAGTACTTC
V gene: TRBV25-1; CDR3 length: 15; D gene: TRBD2; clone size: NA; J gene: TRBJ2-1; CDR3 protein: CASSESSGTYNEQFF; CDR3 DNA: TGTGCCAGCAGTGAATCTAGCGGCACCTACAATGAGCAGTTCTTC
V gene: TRBV28; CDR3 length: 16; D gene: TRBD2; clone size: NA; J gene: TRBJ2-1; CDR3 protein: CASSSAGREIYNEQFF; CDR3 DNA: TGTGCCAGCAGTTCAGCGGGGCGGGAGATCTACAATGAGCAGTTCTTC
V gene: TRBV4-1; CDR3 length: 15; D gene: NA; clone size: many; J gene: TRBJ1-1; CDR3 protein: CASSQATVGNTEAFF; CDR3 DNA: TGCGCCAGCAGCCAAGCTACGGTGGGGAACACTGAAGCTTTCTTT
V gene: TRBV27; CDR3 length: 15; D gene: NA; clone size: NA; J gene: TRBJ1-2; CDR3 protein: CASSLLWGGNYGYTF; CDR3 DNA: TGTGCCAGCAGTTTATTATGGGGGGGGAACTATGGCTACACCTTC
V gene: TRBV19; CDR3 length: 12; D gene: NA; clone size: NA; J gene: TRBJ2-7; CDR3 protein: CASSIIGYEQYF; CDR3 DNA: TGTGCCAGTAGTATAATTGGATACGAGCAGTACTTC
V gene: TRBV27; CDR3 length: 14; D gene: NA; clone size: NA; J gene: TRBJ2-4; CDR3 protein: CASSLGGIGNIQYF; CDR3 DNA: TGTGCCAGCAGTTTAGGGGGGATAGGAAACATTCAGTACTTC
V gene: TRBV5-8; CDR3 length: 12; D gene: NA; clone size: NA; J gene: TRBJ2-1; CDR3 protein: CASSAGSNEQFF; CDR3 DNA: TGTGCCAGCAGCGCTGGTTCCAATGAGCAGTTCTTC
V gene: TRBV7-9; CDR3 length: 14; D gene: NA; clone size: NA; J gene: TRBJ2-7; CDR3 protein: CASSSAGAAYEQYF; CDR3 DNA: TGTGCCAGCAGCTCTGCGGGGGCTGCCTACGAGCAGTACTTC
V gene: TRBV5-1; CDR3 length: 17; D gene: TRBD2; clone size: NA; J gene: TRBJ2-7; CDR3 protein: CASSLLPAGGVLYEQYF; CDR3 DNA: TGCGCCAGCAGCTTGTTACCAGCGGGAGGGGTCTTATACGAGCAGTACTTC
V gene: TRBV4-3; CDR3 length: 15; D gene: NA; clone size: NA; J gene: TRBJ2-7; CDR3 protein: CASSQDRTHTYEQYF; CDR3 DNA: TGCGCCAGCAGCCAAGATCGGACACATACCTACGAGCAGTACTTC
V gene: TRBV28; CDR3 length: 15; D gene: NA; clone size: NA; J gene: TRBJ2-5; CDR3 protein: CASSSSGRNQETQYF; CDR3 DNA: TGTGCCAGCAGTTCCTCGGGACGGAATCAAGAGACCCAGTACTTC
V gene: TRBV4-2; CDR3 length: 16; D gene: NA; clone size: medium-sized; J gene: TRBJ1-1; CDR3 protein: CASSQAGRPLNTEAFF; CDR3 DNA: TGTGCCAGCAGCCAAGCGGGCAGGCCGTTGAACACTGAAGCTTTCTTT
V gene: TRBV9; CDR3 length: 16; D gene: NA; clone size: NA; J gene: TRBJ2-3; CDR3 protein: CASSLLPSSATDTQYF; CDR3 DNA: TGTGCCAGCAGCCTACTCCCTAGCTCCGCCACAGATACGCAGTATTTT
V gene: TRBV10-1; CDR3 length: 14; D gene: NA; clone size: NA; J gene: TRBJ2-7; CDR3 protein: CASSESMSSYEQYF; CDR3 DNA: TGCGCCAGCAGTGAGTCAATGAGCTCCTACGAGCAGTACTTC
V gene: TRBV5-1; CDR3 length: 18; D gene: NA; clone size: NA; J gene: TRBJ2-2; CDR3 protein: CASSLPATPTPNTGELFF; CDR3 DNA: TGCGCCAGCAGCTTGCCGGCGACGCCGACCCCGAACACCGGGGAGCTGTTTTTT
V gene: TRBV27; CDR3 length: 13; D gene: NA; clone size: NA; J gene: TRBJ1-1; CDR3 protein: CASSLLAQFEAFF; CDR3 DNA: TGTGCCAGCAGTTTATTAGCGCAATTTGAAGCTTTCTTT
V gene: TRBV27; CDR3 length: 13; D gene: NA; clone size: NA; J gene: TRBJ2-5; CDR3 protein: CASSRLLKETQYF; CDR3 DNA: TGTGCCAGCAGTCGACTTCTGAAAGAGACCCAGTACTTC
V gene: TRBV7-9; CDR3 length: 14; D gene: TRBD1; clone size: NA; J gene: TRBJ2-7; CDR3 protein: CASSRTGEAYEQYF; CDR3 DNA: TGTGCCAGCAGCCGGACAGGGGAGGCCTACGAGCAGTACTTC
V gene: TRBV29-1; CDR3 length: 14; D gene: TRBD2; clone size: NA; J gene: TRBJ2-7; CDR3 protein: CSVGGGRSVNEQYF; CDR3 DNA: TGCAGCGTTGGTGGCGGGAGGAGCGTAAACGAGCAGTACTTC
V gene: TRBV6-5; CDR3 length: 15; D gene: TRBD1; clone size: NA; J gene: TRBJ1-2; CDR3 protein: CASSLHDRALYGYTF; CDR3 DNA: TGTGCCAGCAGCCTACATGACAGGGCCCTCTATGGCTACACCTTC
V gene: TRBV5-1; CDR3 length: 13; D gene: NA; clone size: NA; J gene: TRBJ1-2; CDR3 protein: CASNLDSTPGYTF; CDR3 DNA: TGCGCCAGCAACCTGGACAGTACCCCCGGCTACACCTTC
V gene: TRBV21-1; CDR3 length: 17; D gene: NA; clone size: NA; J gene: TRBJ1-3; CDR3 protein: CASSNDDRGGSGNTIYF; CDR3 DNA: TGTGCCAGCAGCAACGACGACAGGGGCGGCTCTGGAAACACCATATATTTT
V gene: TRBV6-4; CDR3 length: 16; D gene: TRBD2; clone size: NA; J gene: TRBJ2-1; CDR3 protein: CASSVGAGTGDGEQFF; CDR3 DNA: TGTGCCAGCAGTGTAGGAGCGGGAACTGGGGATGGAGAGCAGTTCTTC
V gene: TRBV28; CDR3 length: 15; D gene: NA; clone size: NA; J gene: TRBJ1-2; CDR3 protein: CASSLEGRLPYGYTF; CDR3 DNA: TGTGCCAGCAGTTTAGAGGGGAGATTGCCCTATGGCTACACCTTC
V gene: TRBV6-1; CDR3 length: 14; D gene: NA; clone size: NA; J gene: TRBJ1-5; CDR3 protein: CASSVIGSNQPQHF; CDR3 DNA: TGTGCCAGCAGTGTGATAGGTAGCAATCAGCCCCAGCATTTT
V gene: TRBV4-1; CDR3 length: 16; D gene: NA; clone size: NA; J gene: TRBJ2-6; CDR3 protein: CASSQRVISGANVLTF; CDR3 DNA: TGCGCCAGCAGCCAGAGGGTGATCTCTGGGGCCAACGTCCTGACTTTC
V gene: TRBV19; CDR3 length: 13; D gene: NA; clone size: NA; J gene: TRBJ1-5; CDR3 protein: CASSSGPGQPQHF; CDR3 DNA: TGTGCCAGTAGTTCGGGGCCCGGGCAGCCCCAGCATTTT
V gene: TRBV30; CDR3 length: 14; D gene: NA; clone size: NA; J gene: TRBJ2-2; CDR3 protein: CAWSNTQGSGELFF; CDR3 DNA: TGTGCCTGGAGTAACACTCAGGGTTCCGGGGAGCTGTTTTTT
V gene: TRBV10-3; CDR3 length: 15; D gene: TRBD2; clone size: NA; J gene: TRBJ2-3; CDR3 protein: CAISKGLAATDTQYF; CDR3 DNA: TGTGCCATCAGTAAGGGACTAGCGGCCACAGATACGCAGTATTTT
V gene: TRBV10-3; CDR3 length: 14; D gene: NA; clone size: once; J gene: TRBJ2-2; CDR3 protein: CAITDNGYTGELFF; CDR3 DNA: TGTGCCATCACGGATAACGGATACACCGGGGAGCTGTTTTTT
V gene: TRBV9; CDR3 length: 13; D gene: NA; clone size: NA; J gene: TRBJ1-1; CDR3 protein: CASSRRRDTEAFF; CDR3 DNA: TGTGCCAGCAGCCGGAGGAGGGACACTGAAGCTTTCTTT
V gene: TRBV4-1; CDR3 length: 14; D gene: TRBD1; clone size: NA; J gene: TRBJ2-1; CDR3 protein: CASSSRDSYNEQFF; CDR3 DNA: TGCGCCAGCAGCTCCCGGGACAGCTACAATGAGCAGTTCTTC
V gene: TRBV19; CDR3 length: 14; D gene: NA; clone size: once; J gene: TRBJ2-3; CDR3 protein: CASRAWAVADTQYF; CDR3 DNA: TGTGCCAGTAGGGCATGGGCTGTTGCAGATACGCAGTATTTT
V gene: TRBV7-9; CDR3 length: 16; D gene: NA; clone size: NA; J gene: TRBJ2-1; CDR3 protein: CASSRRPGRANNEQFF; CDR3 DNA: TGTGCCAGCAGCCGCCGCCCTGGCAGGGCTAACAATGAGCAGTTCTTC
V gene: TRBV10-1; CDR3 length: 16; D gene: TRBD2; clone size: NA; J gene: TRBJ2-7; CDR3 protein: CARGLAGGPPPYEQYF; CDR3 DNA: TGCGCCAGAGGACTAGCGGGAGGGCCCCCCCCCTACGAGCAGTACTTC
V gene: TRBV7-9; CDR3 length: 13; D gene: TRBD1; clone size: NA; J gene: TRBJ2-1; CDR3 protein: CASSADRVREQFF; CDR3 DNA: TGTGCCAGCAGCGCAGACAGGGTCAGGGAGCAGTTCTTC
V gene: TRBV4-1; CDR3 length: 15; D gene: NA; clone size: NA; J gene: TRBJ2-2; CDR3 protein: CASSQVGLHTGELFF; CDR3 DNA: TGCGCCAGCAGCCAAGTGGGCTTGCATACCGGGGAGCTGTTTTTT
V gene: TRBV7-9; CDR3 length: 15; D gene: NA; clone size: NA; J gene: TRBJ1-2; CDR3 protein: CASSLALLTDYGYTF; CDR3 DNA: TGTGCCAGCAGCTTAGCCCTATTGACTGACTATGGCTACACCTTC
V gene: TRBV15; CDR3 length: 16; D gene: NA; clone size: NA; J gene: TRBJ1-3; CDR3 protein: CATSRAAGLKENTIYF; CDR3 DNA: TGTGCCACCAGCAGAGCGGCGGGCCTGAAGGAAAACACCATATATTTT
V gene: TRBV4-1; CDR3 length: 15; D gene: TRBD1; clone size: NA; J gene: TRBJ1-1; CDR3 protein: CASRGQGGSYTEAFF; CDR3 DNA: TGCGCCAGCCGCGGACAGGGGGGTTCGTACACTGAAGCTTTCTTT
V gene: TRBV6-5; CDR3 length: 15; D gene: NA; clone size: NA; J gene: TRBJ1-2; CDR3 protein: CASSYSSGTSYGYTF; CDR3 DNA: TGTGCCAGCAGTTACTCGAGTGGGACAAGCTATGGCTACACCTTC